This T cell receptor (beta chain) was sequenced during a study of blood T cell repertoires in COVID-19. About the study: Collection of acute and convalescent COVID-19 samples took place in the United States, Italy and Spain. From T cells, B-cell-depleted T cells, or PBMCs came the material, which was cDNA or gDNA.

In the original processing: Reference gene primer amplification gave nucleated cell count estimates. Here immunoSEQ multiplex PCR was the method, and the copy in TCRdb shows in-frame clones only, minus some. The V and J calls and clone size come from that table; D and trimming were worked out from the DNA. The sample shows 150,000 to 200,000 clones, over 75% of them seen only once. This CDR3 is 13 amino acids long. The germline V gene has CDR1 LNHDA and CDR2 SQIVND (reference sequence). Trimming removed 1 base from V and 5 bases from J, with 8 bases in between. In its sample, this clone was seen once. For recovered donors of Cohort 3, there were two negative PCRs, clearance, or symptom resolution.

The sequence was collected from a man between 45 and 60 years old who had recovered from COVID-19. The sample taken for sequencing was PBMCs or T cells enriched from blood (not recorded which). This rearrangement joins TRBV19 to TRBJ2-5, with D maybe TRBD2 (6 bases). The CDR3 reads CASSIAGGETQYF. The DNA of the CDR3 is TGTGCCAGTAGTATAGCCGGGGGTGAGACCCAGTACTTC.